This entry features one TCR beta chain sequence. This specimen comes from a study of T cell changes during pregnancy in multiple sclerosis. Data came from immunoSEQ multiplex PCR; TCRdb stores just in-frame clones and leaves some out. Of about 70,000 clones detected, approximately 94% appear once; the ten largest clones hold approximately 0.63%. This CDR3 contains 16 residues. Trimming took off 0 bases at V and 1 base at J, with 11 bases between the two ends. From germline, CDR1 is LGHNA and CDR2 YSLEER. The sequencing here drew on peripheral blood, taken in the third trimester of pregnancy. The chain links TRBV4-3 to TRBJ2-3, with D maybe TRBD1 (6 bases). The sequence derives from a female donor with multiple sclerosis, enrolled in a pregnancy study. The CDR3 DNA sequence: TGCGCCAGCAGCCAAGAAGAGGGGGTTGGCACAGATACGCAGTATTTT. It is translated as CASSQEEGVGTDTQYF.